Listed here are 9 T cell receptor beta chains from one sample, sequenced in a study of shared clonotypes between healthy human individuals. Only in-frame clones appear in the TCRdb table, and some are missing; sequencing was by immunoSEQ multiplex PCR. The sample lists 2 million to 2.5 million clones; approximately 95% were seen once. The material sequenced was naive CD4+ T cells sorted from blood. Described subset: CD45RA+ positively selected. The receptors shown here come from a man aged 18 to 29 in good health.

This clone was detected only once. The chain recombines TRBV6-5 with TRBJ2-7; D perhaps matches TRBD2 (7 bases). CDR1 is MNHEY and CDR2 is SVGAGI in the germline V gene. The CDR3 runs 15 residues. Between the trimmed V and J ends, which lost 3 bases and 3 bases, there was a span of 15 bases. The CDR3: CASSYRGGGFYEQYF. The DNA of the CDR3 is TGTGCCAGCAGTTATCGGGGCGGGGGCTTCTACGAGCAGTACTTC.

The rearrangement joins TRBV27 to TRBJ2-3, with 12 bases that match TRBD2. The CDR3 is 17 residues long. The J segment lost 0 bases and the V segment lost 4 bases, leaving 5 bases of the junction unmatched. Germline lookup yields CDR1 MNHEY and CDR2 SMNVEV (reference sequence). CDR3 coding DNA: TGTGCCAGCAGTTGGACTAGCGGGGCGACTAGCACAGATACGCAGTATTTT. As protein: CASSWTSGATSTDTQYF.

The chain is built from TRBV5-5 and TRBJ2-7; TRBD2 is a possible D gene (5 bases). Germline V gene lookup returns CDR1 SGHKS and CDR2 YYEKEE (reference sequence). This CDR3 has 17 amino acids. V gave up 4 bases and J gave up 2 bases, with 22 bases separating them. CDR3 coding DNA: TGTGCCAGCAGCCCCTTCTGGGGTCCGGGGATGGCCTACGAGCAGTACTTC. Translated: CASSPFWGPGMAYEQYF.

V is TRBV5-8 and J is TRBJ2-3, with 8 bases matching TRBD2. After removal of 6 bases from V and 2 bases from J, the junction contained 8 bases not matched to a gene. Germline lookup yields CDR1 SGHTS and CDR2 YDEGEE. CDR3 length equals 15 residues. The DNA for the CDR3 is TGTGCCAGCAACACCTATAGCGGGAACACAGATACGCAGTATTTT. Residues: CASNTYSGNTDTQYF.

The V and J genes are TRBV18 and TRBJ2-1; 8 bases agree with TRBD2. V lost 0 bases to trimming and J lost 5 bases; unmatched junction nucleotides: 3. From germline, CDR1 is KGHSH and CDR2 LQKENI. There are 15 residues in the CDR3. CDR3 sequence reads: CASSPPMTSDNEQFF. Here the CDR3 DNA reads TGTGCCAGCTCACCACCAATGACTAGCGACAATGAGCAGTTCTTC.

The V and J genes are TRBV2 and TRBJ1-2; 7 bases agree with TRBD1. Germline loops: CDR1 SNHLY, CDR2 FYNNEI. The CDR3 runs 15 residues. Trimming removed 5 bases from V and 6 bases from J; junction bases left unmatched: 12. Written as DNA, the CDR3 is TGTGCCAGCAGTAACACTACAGGGGCCTCGGATGGCTACACCTTC. It specifies CASSNTTGASDGYTF.

This rearrangement joins TRBV5-4 to TRBJ1-4, with unresolved D. The CDR3 extends over 13 amino acids. Germline V gene sequence: CDR1 SGHNT, CDR2 YYREEE (reference sequence). Trimming took off 0 bases at V and 4 bases at J, with 4 bases between the two ends. As DNA, the CDR3 is TGTGCCAGCAGCTTGGGGATTAATGAAAAACTGTTTTTT. As protein: CASSLGINEKLFF.

To note about this clone: The same CDR3 is also encoded by other DNA sequences in this sample. The chain is built from TRBV9 and TRBJ1-3; D remains ambiguous. The ends were cut back, 0 bases at V and 4 bases at J, with 8 bases in the middle. The CDR3 has 14 amino acids. The germline V gene encodes CDR1 SGDLS and CDR2 YYNGEE. The CDR3 nucleotides are TGTGCCAGCAGCGTAGTGGGGTCCGGAAACACCATATATTTT. Protein product: CASSVVGSGNTIYF.

This clone was observed a single time. This chain joins TRBV28 and TRBJ2-5; weak D call: TRBD1 (5 bases). V dropped 3 bases and J dropped 5 bases, with 10 bases sitting between them. The CDR3 has 13 residues. Germline CDR1 MDHEN, CDR2 SYDVKM. The CDR3 nucleotides are TGTGCCAGCAGTTTTGGGGCCACTGAGACCCAGTACTTC. Its protein product is CASSFGATETQYF. The entire variable domain, with the rest obtained from reference TRBV28 and TRBJ2-5, is as follows: DVKVTQSSRYLVKRTGEKVFLECVQDMDHENMFWYRQDPGLGLRLIYFSYDVKMKEKGDIPEGYSVSREKKERFSLILESASTNQTSMYLCASSFGATETQYFGPGTRLLVL.